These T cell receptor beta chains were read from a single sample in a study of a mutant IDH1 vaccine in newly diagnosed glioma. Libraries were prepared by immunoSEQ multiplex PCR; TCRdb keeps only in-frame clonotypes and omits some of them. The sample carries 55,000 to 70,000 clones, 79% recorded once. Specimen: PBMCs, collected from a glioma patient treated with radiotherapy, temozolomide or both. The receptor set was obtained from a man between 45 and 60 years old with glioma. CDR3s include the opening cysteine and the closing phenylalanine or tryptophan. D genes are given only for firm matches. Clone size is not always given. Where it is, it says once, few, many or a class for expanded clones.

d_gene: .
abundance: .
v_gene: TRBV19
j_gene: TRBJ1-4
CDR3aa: CASTRFFNEKLFF
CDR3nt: TGTGCCAGTACGAGATTTTTTAATGAAAAACTGTTTTTT

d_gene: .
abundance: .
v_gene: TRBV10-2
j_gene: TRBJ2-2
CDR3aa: CASSEVMNTGELFF
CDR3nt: TGCGCCAGCAGTGAGGTGATGAACACCGGGGAGCTGTTTTTT

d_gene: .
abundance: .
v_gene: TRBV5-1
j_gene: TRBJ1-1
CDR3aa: CASRGEGTEAFF
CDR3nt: TGCGCCAGCAGAGGTGAGGGGACTGAAGCTTTCTTT

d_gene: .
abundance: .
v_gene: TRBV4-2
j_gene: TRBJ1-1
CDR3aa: CASSQNRNTEAFF
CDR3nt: TGTGCCAGCAGCCAAAACAGGAACACTGAAGCTTTCTTT

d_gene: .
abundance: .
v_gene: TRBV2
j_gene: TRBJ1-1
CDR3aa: CASSDRSATEAFF
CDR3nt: TGTGCCAGCAGTGACAGGTCGGCCACTGAAGCTTTCTTT

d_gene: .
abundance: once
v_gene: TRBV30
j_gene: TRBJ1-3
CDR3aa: CAWSRPLSPSGNTIYF
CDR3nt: TGTGCCTGGAGCCGGCCCTTAAGCCCCTCTGGAAACACCATATATTTT

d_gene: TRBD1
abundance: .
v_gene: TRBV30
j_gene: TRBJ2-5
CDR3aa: CAWGTGTVSAETQYF
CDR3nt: TGTGCCTGGGGAACCGGGACAGTTAGCGCGGAGACCCAGTACTTC

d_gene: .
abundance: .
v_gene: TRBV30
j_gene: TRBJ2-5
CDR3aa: CAWRGGNYQETQYF
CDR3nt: TGTGCCTGGAGGGGGGGCAACTACCAAGAGACCCAGTACTTC

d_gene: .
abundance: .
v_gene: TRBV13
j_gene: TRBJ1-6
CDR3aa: CASSSGTSEGSYNSPLHF
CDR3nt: TGTGCCAGCAGCTCTGGGACATCCGAGGGCTCCTATAATTCACCCCTCCACTTT

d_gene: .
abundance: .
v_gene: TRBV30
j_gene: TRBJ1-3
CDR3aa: CAWGPGVHSGNTIYF
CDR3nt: TGTGCCTGGGGACCCGGGGTTCACTCTGGAAACACCATATATTTT

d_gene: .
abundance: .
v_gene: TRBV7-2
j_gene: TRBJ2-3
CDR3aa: CASSLQTSTDTQYF
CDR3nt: TGTGCCAGCAGCTTACAGACTAGCACAGATACGCAGTATTTT

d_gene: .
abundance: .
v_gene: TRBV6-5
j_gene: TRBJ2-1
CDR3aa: CASSYSTPGASNEQFF
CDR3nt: TGTGCCAGCAGTTACTCAACCCCGGGTGCGAGCAATGAGCAGTTCTTC

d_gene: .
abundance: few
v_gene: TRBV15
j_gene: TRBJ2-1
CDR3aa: CATSRDKGEQFF
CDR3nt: TGTGCCACCAGCAGAGATAAAGGTGAGCAGTTCTTC

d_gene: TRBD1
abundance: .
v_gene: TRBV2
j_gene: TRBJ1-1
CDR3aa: CASRTSTGHNTEAFF
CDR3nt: TGTGCCAGCAGAACTTCGACAGGGCACAACACTGAAGCTTTCTTT

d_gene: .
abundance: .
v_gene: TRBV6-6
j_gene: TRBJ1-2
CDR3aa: CASRKQNYGYTF
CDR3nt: TGTGCCAGCAGGAAACAGAACTATGGCTACACCTTC

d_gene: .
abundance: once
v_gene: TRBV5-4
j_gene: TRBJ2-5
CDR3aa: CASSSRQTQETQYF
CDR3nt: TGTGCCAGCAGCTCCCGACAGACGCAAGAGACCCAGTACTTC